This TCR beta chain was recovered during a study of CD4 T cells in relation to SARS-CoV-2 and coronaviruses. The overall study: The negative reference was HIV-1 Nef peptide pool or peptide-free culture.

TCRdb's copy holds only in-frame clones and misses some; the assay was immunoSEQ multiplex PCR. The repertoire includes some 28,000 clones, around three quarters of them detected once, and around 21% sits in the top ten. The unexposed donors gave CD4+ T cells in about 2010-2019, prior to COVID-19. CD4+ T cells were isolated from the cells after less than 13 days of culture. Unexposed-donor CD4+ T cells were probed with SARS-CoV-2 S/N and four cold-coronavirus spikes, cells permitting. In germline, CDR1 is SGHRS, CDR2 YFSETQ. The CDR3 is 16 amino acids. Germline trimming cut 1 base from V and 3 bases from J; bases unmatched to any gene: 5. As for this clone: As yet, its antigen is unknown.

The chain combines TRBV5-1 with TRBJ2-3, with 10 bases that match TRBD2. This TCR came from a human donor in good health. Sequencing used CD4+ T cells from PBMCs, cultured in vitro. The CDR3 loop reads CASSLKASGGTDTQYF. In DNA form, the CDR3 reads TGCGCCAGCAGCTTGAAGGCTAGCGGGGGAACAGATACGCAGTATTTT.